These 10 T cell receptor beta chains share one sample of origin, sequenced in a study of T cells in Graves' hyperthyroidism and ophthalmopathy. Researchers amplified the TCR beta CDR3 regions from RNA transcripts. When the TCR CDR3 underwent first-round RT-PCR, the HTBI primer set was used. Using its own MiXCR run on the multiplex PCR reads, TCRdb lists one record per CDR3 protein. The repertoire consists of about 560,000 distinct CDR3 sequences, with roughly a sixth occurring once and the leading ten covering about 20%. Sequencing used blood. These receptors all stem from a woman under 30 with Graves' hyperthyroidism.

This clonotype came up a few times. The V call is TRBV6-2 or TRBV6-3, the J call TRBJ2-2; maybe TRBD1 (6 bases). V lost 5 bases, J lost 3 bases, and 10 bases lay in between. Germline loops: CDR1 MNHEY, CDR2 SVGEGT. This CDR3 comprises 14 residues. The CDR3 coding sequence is TGTGCCAGCAGTCCCGCAGGGGACACCGGGGAGCTGTTTTTT. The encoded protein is CASSPAGDTGELFF.

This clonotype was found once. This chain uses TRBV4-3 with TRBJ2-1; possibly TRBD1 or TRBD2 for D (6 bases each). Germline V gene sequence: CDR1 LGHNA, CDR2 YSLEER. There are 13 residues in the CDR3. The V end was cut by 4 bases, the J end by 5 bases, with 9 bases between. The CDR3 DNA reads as TGCGCCAGCAGCCCAAGGGGGGACAATGAGCAGTTCTTC. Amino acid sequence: CASSPRGDNEQFF.

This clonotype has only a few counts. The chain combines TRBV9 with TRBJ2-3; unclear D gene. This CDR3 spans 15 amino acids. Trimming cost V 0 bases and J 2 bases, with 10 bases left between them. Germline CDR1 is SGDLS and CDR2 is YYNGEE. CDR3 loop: CASSVGTSSTDTQYF. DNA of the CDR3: TGTGCCAGCAGCGTAGGCACTTCCTCCACAGATACGCAGTATTTT. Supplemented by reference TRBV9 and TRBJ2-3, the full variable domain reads DSGVTQTPKHLITATGQRVTLRCSPRSGDLSVYWYQQSLDQGLQFLIQYYNGEERAKGNILERFSAQQFPDLHSELNLSSLELGDSALYFCASSVGTSSTDTQYFGPGTRLTVL.

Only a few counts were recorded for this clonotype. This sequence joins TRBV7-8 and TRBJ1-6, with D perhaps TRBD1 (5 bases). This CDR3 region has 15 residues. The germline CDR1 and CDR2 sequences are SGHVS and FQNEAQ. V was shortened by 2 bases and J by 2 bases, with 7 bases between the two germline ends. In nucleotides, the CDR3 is TGTGCCAGCAGCTTAAGGGACGCCTATAATTCACCCCTCCACTTT. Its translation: CASSLRDAYNSPLHF. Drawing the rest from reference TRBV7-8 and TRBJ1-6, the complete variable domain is GAGVSQSPRYKVAKRGQDVALRCDPISGHVSLFWYQQALGQGPEFLTYFQNEAQLDKSGLPSDRFFAERPEGSVSTLKIQRTQQEDSAVYLCASSLRDAYNSPLHFGNGTRLTVT.

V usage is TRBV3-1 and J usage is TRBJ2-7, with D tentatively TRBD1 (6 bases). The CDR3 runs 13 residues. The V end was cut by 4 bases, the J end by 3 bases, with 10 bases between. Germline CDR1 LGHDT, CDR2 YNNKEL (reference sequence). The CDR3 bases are TGTGCCAGCAGCCCCCTACAGGGCTACGAGCAGTACTTC. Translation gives CASSPLQGYEQYF.

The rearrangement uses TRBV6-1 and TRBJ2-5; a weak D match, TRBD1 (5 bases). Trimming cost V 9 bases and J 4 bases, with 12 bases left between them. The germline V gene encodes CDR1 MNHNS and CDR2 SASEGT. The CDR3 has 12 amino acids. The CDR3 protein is CASAGNGETQYF. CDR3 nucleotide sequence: TGTGCCAGTGCAGGGAACGGAGAGACCCAGTACTTC.

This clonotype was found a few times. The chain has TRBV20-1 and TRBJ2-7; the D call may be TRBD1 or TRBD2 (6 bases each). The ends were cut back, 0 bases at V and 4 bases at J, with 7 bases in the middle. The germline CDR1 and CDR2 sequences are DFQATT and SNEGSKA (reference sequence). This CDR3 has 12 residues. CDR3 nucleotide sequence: TGCAGTGCTAGAGAAGGGGGGTACGAGCAGTACTTC. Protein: CSAREGGYEQYF.

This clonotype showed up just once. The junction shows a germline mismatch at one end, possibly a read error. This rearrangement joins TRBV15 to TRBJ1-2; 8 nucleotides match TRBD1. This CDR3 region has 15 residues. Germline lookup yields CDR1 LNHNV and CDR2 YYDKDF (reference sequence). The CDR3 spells CATGRDTGGGYGYTF. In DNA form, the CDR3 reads TGTGCCACCGGCAGAGATACAGGGGGAGGGTATGGCTACACCTTC.

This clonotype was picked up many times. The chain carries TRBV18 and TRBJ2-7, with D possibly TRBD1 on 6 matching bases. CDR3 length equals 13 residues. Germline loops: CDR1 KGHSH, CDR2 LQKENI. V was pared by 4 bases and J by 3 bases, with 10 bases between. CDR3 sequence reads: CASSRGQNYEQYF. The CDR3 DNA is TGTGCCAGCTCACGGGGACAAAACTACGAGCAGTACTTC.

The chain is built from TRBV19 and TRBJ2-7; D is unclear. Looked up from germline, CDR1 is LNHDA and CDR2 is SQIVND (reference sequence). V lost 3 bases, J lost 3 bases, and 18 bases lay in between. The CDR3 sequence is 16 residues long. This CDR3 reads CASSIRPRAVIYEQYF. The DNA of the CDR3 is TGTGCCAGTAGTATCCGCCCAAGGGCGGTTATCTACGAGCAGTACTTC.